Below, 17 T cell receptor beta chains from the same sample are listed, as sequenced in a study of CXCR3-negative and CXCR3-positive naive CD8 T cells. Study conclusions and caveats: Compared with CXCR3-negative naive cells, CXCR3-positive naive cells showed more hydrophobic TRB CDR3s.

For these receptors, no antigen is known. cDNA libraries for TRB were generated by 5' RACE incorporating UMI labels. One entry per CDR3 protein, without DNA, is what TCRdb gives after re-calling the 5' RACE reads. The table gives 6,500 to 8,000 distinct CDR3 sequences; the top ten clones make up approximately 1.3% of it. Sequenced material: naive CXCR3+ CD8+ T cells from blood. Subset defined: CD45RO-CCR7+CD27+CD95- naive CD8+ T cells expressing CXCR3 (TNR3+). These receptors came from a human donor in good health. Some clones in this sample may be carry-over from other donors' samples.

This clonotype is classed as medium-sized by frequency. V and J are TRBV7-8 and TRBJ2-1. This CDR3 is 12 amino acids long. Per the germline V gene, CDR1 is SGHVS and CDR2 is FQNEAQ. CDR3 protein: CASGPRLNEQFF.

The rearrangement links TRBV6-5 to TRBJ2-7; TCRdb returns TRBD2, unconfirmable since there is no DNA. The CDR3 is made up of 15 amino acids. Per germline, CDR1 MNHEY and CDR2 SVGAGI. The CDR3 loop is CASSRASGGDYEQYF.

Measured by frequency, this clonotype is medium-sized. The chain recombines TRBV10-3 with TRBJ1-1. The germline V gene encodes CDR1 ENHRY and CDR2 SYGVKD. The CDR3 runs 14 residues. CDR3 sequence reads: CAISLAGVDTEAFF.

By frequency, this clonotype is medium-sized. This sequence joins TRBV7-9 and TRBJ2-1. CDR3 size: 11 residues. CDR1 is SEHNR and CDR2 is FQNEAQ in the germline V gene (reference sequence). The CDR3 sequence: CASSLNNEQFF.

The chain couples TRBV29-1 to TRBJ2-1; TCRdb indicates TRBD2, and absent DNA this call remains unverified. In germline, CDR1 is SQVTM, CDR2 ANQGSEA. The length of the CDR3 is 18 residues. The CDR3 loop reads CSVDGLTSGKSSYNEQFF.

The chain joins TRBV5-1 to TRBJ1-2; lacking DNA, the TRBD1 call made by TCRdb goes unchecked. Looked up from germline, CDR1 is SGHRS and CDR2 is YFSETQ. The CDR3 runs to 15 residues. The chain's CDR3 is CASSLERGANYGYTF.

CDR3 protein: CASSQAPTRTSGYTF. The chain is built from TRBV3-1 and TRBJ1-2. CDR3 length: 15 residues. CDR1 is LGHDT and CDR2 is YNNKEL in the germline V gene (reference sequence).

The CDR3 region is CASSVAAGYSYEQYF. J is TRBJ2-7 and V is TRBV9. Germline V CDR1 and CDR2: SGDLS, YYNGEE. The length of the CDR3 is 15 residues.

This clonotype ranks as medium-sized in terms of frequency. The CDR3 sequence: CAISESPSAGAYNEQFF. The rearrangement joins TRBV10-3 to TRBJ2-1; the TCRdb D gene call, TRBD2, has no DNA to confirm it. The CDR3 has 17 residues. Germline lookup yields CDR1 ENHRY and CDR2 SYGVKD.

This clonotype is identified as medium-sized from frequency. The V gene is TRBV29-1, the J gene TRBJ2-5; absent DNA, TCRdb's TRBD2 call cannot be checked. There are 13 residues in the CDR3. Per germline, CDR1 SQVTM and CDR2 ANQGSEA. CDR3 sequence reads: CSVETRAGETQYF.

This clonotype is called medium-sized based on its frequency. CDR3 amino acids: CSVEGQGLGEQYF. V gene TRBV29-1 combines with J gene TRBJ2-7; TCRdb designates TRBD1, a call that cannot be tested without DNA. Germline CDR1 SQVTM, CDR2 ANQGSEA. The CDR3 is 13 amino acids.

The chain carries TRBV7-2 and TRBJ2-7; without DNA, the TCRdb call of TRBD2 cannot be checked. The CDR3 contains 16 residues. Germline V CDR1 and CDR2: SGHTA, FQGNSA. CDR3 region: CASSFPTSGGSYEQYF.

This chain uses TRBV10-3 with TRBJ2-1. Germline values: CDR1 ENHRY, CDR2 SYGVKD. The CDR3 contains 17 residues. The CDR3 is CAISESWIARTYNEQFF.

V usage is TRBV9 and J usage is TRBJ2-2; TCRdb returns TRBD1, unconfirmable since there is no DNA. Germline V CDR1 and CDR2: SGDLS, YYNGEE. This CDR3 comprises 14 residues. The CDR3 is CASSPGEYTGELFF.

Considering frequency, this clonotype is medium-sized. V gene TRBV5-1 combines with J gene TRBJ2-7. The CDR3 spans 12 residues. The V gene's germline CDR1 is SGHRS and CDR2 YFSETQ. The CDR3 sequence: CASSFSSYEQYF.

The rearrangement uses TRBV29-1 and TRBJ2-1; lacking DNA, the TRBD1 call made by TCRdb goes unchecked. This CDR3 is built from 15 residues. In germline, CDR1 is SQVTM, CDR2 ANQGSEA. CDR3 protein: CSVISPGQGDNEQFF.

This clonotype is called medium-sized (0.01 to 0.1%) based on its frequency. The rearrangement joins TRBV25-1 to TRBJ2-7; no DNA is available, so the TRBD1 call from TCRdb remains unchecked. Per the germline V gene, CDR1 is MGHDK and CDR2 is SYGVNS. This CDR3 region has 12 residues. The CDR3 region is CASRDRANEQYF.